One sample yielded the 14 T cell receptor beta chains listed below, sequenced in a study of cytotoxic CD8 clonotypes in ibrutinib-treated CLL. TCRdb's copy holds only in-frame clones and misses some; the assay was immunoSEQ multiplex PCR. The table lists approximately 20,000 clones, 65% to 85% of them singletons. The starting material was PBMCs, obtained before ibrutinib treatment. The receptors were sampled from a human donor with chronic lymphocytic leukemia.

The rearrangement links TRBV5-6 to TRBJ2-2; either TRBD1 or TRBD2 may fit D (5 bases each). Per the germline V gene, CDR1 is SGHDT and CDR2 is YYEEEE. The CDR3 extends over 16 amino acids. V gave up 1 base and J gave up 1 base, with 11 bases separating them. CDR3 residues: CASSLWAGRNTGELFF. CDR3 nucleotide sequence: TGTGCCAGCAGCTTGTGGGCAGGGAGGAACACCGGGGAGCTGTTTTTT.

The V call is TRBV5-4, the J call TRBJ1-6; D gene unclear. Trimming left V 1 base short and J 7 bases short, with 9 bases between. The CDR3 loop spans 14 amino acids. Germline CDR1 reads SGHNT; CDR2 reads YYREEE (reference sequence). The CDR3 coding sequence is TGTGCCAGCAGCTTGAAAAATGAGAATTCACCCCTCCACTTT. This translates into CASSLKNENSPLHF.

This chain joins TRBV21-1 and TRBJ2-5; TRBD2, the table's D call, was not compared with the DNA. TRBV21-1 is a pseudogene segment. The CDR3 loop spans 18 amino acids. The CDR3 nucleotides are TGTGCCAGCAGCAATGAGACTAGCGGGATAGTAACGTGGGAGACCCAGTACTTC. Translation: CASSNETSGIVTWETQYF.

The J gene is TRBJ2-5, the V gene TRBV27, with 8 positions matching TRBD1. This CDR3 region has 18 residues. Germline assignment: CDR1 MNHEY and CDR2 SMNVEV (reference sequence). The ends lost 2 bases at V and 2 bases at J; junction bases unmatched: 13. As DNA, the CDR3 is TGTGCCAGCAGTTTAAGGCGCCCGGACAGGGCAAGGCAAGAGACCCAGTACTTC. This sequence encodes CASSLRRPDRARQETQYF.

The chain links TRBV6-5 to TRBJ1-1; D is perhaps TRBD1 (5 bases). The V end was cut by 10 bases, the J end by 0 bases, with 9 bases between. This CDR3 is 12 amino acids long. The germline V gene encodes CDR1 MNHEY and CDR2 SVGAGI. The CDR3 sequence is CAIRGLNTEAFF. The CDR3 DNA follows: TGTGCCATTAGGGGATTGAACACTGAAGCTTTCTTT.

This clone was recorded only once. In DNA form, the CDR3 reads TGTGCCAGCAGTGAGGTGAGACAGGGCTCAGATACGCAGTATTTT. Amino acids: CASSEVRQGSDTQYF. The chain carries TRBV2 and TRBJ2-3, with 7 bases fitting TRBD1. The CDR3 is 15 amino acids. CDR1 is SNHLY, CDR2 FYNNEI, per germline. Losses at the gene ends were 3 bases for V and 4 bases for J; bases not matched to a gene: 7.

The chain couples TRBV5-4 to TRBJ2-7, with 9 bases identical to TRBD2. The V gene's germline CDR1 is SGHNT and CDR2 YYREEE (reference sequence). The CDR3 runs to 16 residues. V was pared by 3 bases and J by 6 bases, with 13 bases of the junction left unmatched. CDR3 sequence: CASSSPLGTSSAEQYF. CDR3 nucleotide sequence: TGTGCCAGCAGCTCCCCCCTCGGGACTAGCAGTGCCGAGCAGTACTTC.

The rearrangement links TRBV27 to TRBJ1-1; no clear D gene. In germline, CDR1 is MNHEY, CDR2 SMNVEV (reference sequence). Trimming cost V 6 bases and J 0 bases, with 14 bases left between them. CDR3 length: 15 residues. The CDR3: CASSPRPTLNTEAFF. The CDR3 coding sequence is TGTGCCAGCAGCCCTAGGCCCACCCTGAACACTGAAGCTTTCTTT.

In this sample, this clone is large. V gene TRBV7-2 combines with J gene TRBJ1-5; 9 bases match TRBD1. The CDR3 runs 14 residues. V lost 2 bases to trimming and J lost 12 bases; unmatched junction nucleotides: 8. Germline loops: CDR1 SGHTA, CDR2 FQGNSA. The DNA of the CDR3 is TGTGCCAGCAGCTTAAACAGGGGGCTCTCGCGCCAGCATTTT. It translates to CASSLNRGLSRQHF.

Here the CDR3 reads CASSLAAGGPGTDTQYF. For the CDR3, the DNA is TGTGCCAGCAGCTTAGCGGCGGGGGGACCGGGCACAGATACGCAGTATTTT. The chain is built from TRBV7-7 and TRBJ2-3; 8 bases align to TRBD2. The CDR3 has 17 residues. After removal of 0 bases from V and 1 base from J, the junction contained 6 bases not matched to a gene. Germline V gene data show CDR1 as SSHAT and CDR2 as FNYEAQ (reference sequence).

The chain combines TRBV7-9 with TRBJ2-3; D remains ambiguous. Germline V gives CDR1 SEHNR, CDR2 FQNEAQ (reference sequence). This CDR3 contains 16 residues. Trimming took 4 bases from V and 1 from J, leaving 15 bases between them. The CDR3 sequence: CASSSQTGIGTDTQYF. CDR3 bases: TGTGCCAGCAGCTCCCAGACTGGAATTGGCACAGATACGCAGTATTTT.

The CDR3 protein is CASRAGGKNEQFF. The CDR3 DNA reads TGTGCCAGCAGGGCGGGGGGTAAGAATGAGCAGTTCTTC. The chain joins TRBV7-9 to TRBJ2-1, with 8 positions matching TRBD2. CDR3 size: 13 residues. The J segment lost 7 bases and the V segment lost 6 bases, leaving 5 bases of the junction unmatched. Germline V CDR1 and CDR2: SEHNR, FQNEAQ (reference sequence). The whole variable domain, remainder taken from reference TRBV7-9 and TRBJ2-1, is DTGVSQNPRHKITKRGQNVTFRCDPISEHNRLYWYRQTLGQGPEFLTYFQNEAQLEKSRLLSDRFSAERPKGSFSTLEIQRTEQGDSAMYLCASRAGGKNEQFFGPGTRLTVL.

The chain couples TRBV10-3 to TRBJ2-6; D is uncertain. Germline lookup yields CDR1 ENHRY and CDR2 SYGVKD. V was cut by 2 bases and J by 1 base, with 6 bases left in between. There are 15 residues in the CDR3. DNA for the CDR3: TGTGCCATCAGTGAGCCCGCGTCTGGGGCCAACGTCCTGACTTTC. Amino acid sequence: CAISEPASGANVLTF.

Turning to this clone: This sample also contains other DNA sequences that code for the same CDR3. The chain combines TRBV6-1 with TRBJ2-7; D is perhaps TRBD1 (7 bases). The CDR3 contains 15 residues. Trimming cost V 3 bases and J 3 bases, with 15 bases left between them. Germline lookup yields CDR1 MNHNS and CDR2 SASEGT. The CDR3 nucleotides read TGTGCCAGCAGTGATAGGGGTCAGGGGGGCTACGAGCAGTACTTC. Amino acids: CASSDRGQGGYEQYF.